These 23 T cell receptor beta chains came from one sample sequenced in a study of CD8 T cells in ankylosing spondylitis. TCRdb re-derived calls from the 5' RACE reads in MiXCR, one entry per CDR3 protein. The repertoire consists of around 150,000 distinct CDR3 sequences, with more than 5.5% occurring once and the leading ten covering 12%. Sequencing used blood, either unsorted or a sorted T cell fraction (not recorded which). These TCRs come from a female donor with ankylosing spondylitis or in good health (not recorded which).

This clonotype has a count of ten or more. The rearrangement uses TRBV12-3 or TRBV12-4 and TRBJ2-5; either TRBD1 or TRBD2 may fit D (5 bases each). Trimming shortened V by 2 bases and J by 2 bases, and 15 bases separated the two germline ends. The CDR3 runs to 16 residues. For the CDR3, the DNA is TGTGCCAGCAGTTTAAGCACGGGACCAGCACAAGAGACCCAGTACTTC. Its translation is CASSLSTGPAQETQYF.

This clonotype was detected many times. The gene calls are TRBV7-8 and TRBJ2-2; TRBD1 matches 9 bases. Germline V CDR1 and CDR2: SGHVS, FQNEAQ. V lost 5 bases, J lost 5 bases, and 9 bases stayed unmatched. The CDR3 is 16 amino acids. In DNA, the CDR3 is TGTGCCAGCAGCCCCGGGACAGGGACCGAAACCGGGGAGCTGTTTTTT. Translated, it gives CASSPGTGTETGELFF. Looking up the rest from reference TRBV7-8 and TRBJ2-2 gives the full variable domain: GAGVSQSPRYKVAKRGQDVALRCDPISGHVSLFWYQQALGQGPEFLTYFQNEAQLDKSGLPSDRFFAERPEGSVSTLKIQRTQQEDSAVYLCASSPGTGTETGELFFGEGSRLTVL.

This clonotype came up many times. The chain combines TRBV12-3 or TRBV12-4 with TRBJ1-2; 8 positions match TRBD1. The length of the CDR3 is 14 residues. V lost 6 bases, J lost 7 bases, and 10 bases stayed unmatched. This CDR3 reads CASSPKPDRVGYTF. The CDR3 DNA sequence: TGTGCCAGCAGCCCCAAACCGGACAGGGTTGGCTACACCTTC.

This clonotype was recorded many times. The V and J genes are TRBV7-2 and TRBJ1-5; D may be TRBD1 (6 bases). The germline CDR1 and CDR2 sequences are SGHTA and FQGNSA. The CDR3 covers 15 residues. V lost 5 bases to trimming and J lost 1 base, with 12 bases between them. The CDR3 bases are TGTGCCAGCAGCCCTGGGGGGGGCAGCAATCAGCCCCAGCATTTT. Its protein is CASSPGGGSNQPQHF.

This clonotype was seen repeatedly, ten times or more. CDR3: CASSLWGANTGELFF. The CDR3 DNA reads TGTGCCAGCAGTTTATGGGGGGCGAACACCGGGGAGCTGTTTTTT. The chain has TRBV12-3 or TRBV12-4 and TRBJ2-2, with a tentative D call TRBD2 (6 bases). V lost 2 bases and J lost 0, with 7 bases in between. CDR3 length: 15 amino acids.

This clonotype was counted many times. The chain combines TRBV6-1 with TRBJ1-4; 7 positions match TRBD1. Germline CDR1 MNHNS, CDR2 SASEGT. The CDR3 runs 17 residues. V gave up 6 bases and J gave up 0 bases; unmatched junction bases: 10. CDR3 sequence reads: CASSGTGDGATNEKLFF. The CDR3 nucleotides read TGTGCCAGCAGCGGAACAGGGGATGGGGCAACTAATGAAAAACTGTTTTTT.

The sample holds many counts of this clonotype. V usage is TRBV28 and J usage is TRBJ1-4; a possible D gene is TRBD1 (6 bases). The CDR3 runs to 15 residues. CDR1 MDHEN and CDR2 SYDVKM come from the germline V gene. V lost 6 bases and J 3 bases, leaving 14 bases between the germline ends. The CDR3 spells CASSPYRVANEKLFF. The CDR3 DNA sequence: TGTGCCAGCAGCCCCTACAGGGTGGCTAATGAAAAACTGTTTTTT. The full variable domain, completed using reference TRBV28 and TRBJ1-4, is DVKVTQSSRYLVKRTGEKVFLECVQDMDHENMFWYRQDPGLGLRLIYFSYDVKMKEKGDIPEGYSVSREKKERFSLILESASTNQTSMYLCASSPYRVANEKLFFGSGTQLSVL.

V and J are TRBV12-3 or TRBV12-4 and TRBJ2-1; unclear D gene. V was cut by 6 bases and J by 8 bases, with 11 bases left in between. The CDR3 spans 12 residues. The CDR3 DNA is TGTGCCAGCAGCCGAGGAAAGGATGAGCAGTTCTTC. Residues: CASSRGKDEQFF.

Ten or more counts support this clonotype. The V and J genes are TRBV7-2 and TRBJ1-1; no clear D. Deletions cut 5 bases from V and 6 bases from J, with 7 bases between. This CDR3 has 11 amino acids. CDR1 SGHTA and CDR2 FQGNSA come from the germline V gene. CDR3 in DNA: TGTGCCAGCAGCAACAGAGCTGAAGCTTTCTTT. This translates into CASSNRAEAFF.

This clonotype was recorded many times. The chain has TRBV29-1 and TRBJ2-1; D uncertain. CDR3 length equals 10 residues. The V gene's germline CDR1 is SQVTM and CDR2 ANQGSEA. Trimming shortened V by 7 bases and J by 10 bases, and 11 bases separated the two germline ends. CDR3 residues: CSALTGEQFF. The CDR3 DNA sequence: TGCAGCGCTCTGACTGGGGAGCAGTTCTTC.

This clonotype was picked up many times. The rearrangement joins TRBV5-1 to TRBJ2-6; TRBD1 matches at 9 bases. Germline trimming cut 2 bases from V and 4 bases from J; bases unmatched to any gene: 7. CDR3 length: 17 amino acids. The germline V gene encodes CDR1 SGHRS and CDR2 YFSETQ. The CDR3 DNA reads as TGCGCCAGCAGCTTTAAGGACAGGGGTGCGGGGGCCAACGTCCTGACTTTC. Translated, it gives CASSFKDRGAGANVLTF.

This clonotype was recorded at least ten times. CDR3 residues: CASSYVRGNQPQHF. DNA of the CDR3: TGTGCCAGCAGTTACGTCCGGGGGAATCAGCCCCAGCATTTT. The chain has TRBV6-5 and TRBJ1-5; a weak D match, TRBD1 (5 bases). Trimming stripped 2 bases from V and 4 bases from J, with 9 bases between. The germline V gene has CDR1 MNHEY and CDR2 SVGAGI. CDR3 size: 14 residues.

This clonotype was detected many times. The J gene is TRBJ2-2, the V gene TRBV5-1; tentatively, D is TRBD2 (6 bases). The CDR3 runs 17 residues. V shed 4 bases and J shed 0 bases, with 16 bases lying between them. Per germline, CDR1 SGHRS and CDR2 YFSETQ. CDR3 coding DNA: TGCGCCAGCAGCCCCACGCCGACGGGGGCGAACACCGGGGAGCTGTTTTTT. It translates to CASSPTPTGANTGELFF.

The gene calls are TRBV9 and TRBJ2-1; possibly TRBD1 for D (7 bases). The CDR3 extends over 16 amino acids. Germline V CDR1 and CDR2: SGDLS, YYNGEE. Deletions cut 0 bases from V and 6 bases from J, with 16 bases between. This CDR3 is CASSVEVGQGGNEQFF. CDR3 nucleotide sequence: TGTGCCAGCAGCGTAGAAGTCGGGCAGGGGGGCAATGAGCAGTTCTTC.

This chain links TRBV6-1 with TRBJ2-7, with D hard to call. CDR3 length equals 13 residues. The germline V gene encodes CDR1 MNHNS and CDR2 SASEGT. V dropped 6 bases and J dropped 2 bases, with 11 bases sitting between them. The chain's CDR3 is CASSGRFTYEQYF. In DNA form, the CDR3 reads TGTGCCAGCAGCGGACGATTTACCTACGAGCAGTACTTC.

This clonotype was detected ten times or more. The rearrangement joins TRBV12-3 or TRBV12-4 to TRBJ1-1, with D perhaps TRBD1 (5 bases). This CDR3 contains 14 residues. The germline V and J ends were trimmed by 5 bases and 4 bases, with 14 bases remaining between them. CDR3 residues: CASSPAGRATEAFF. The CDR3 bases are TGTGCCAGCAGTCCCGCAGGGCGGGCCACTGAAGCTTTCTTT.

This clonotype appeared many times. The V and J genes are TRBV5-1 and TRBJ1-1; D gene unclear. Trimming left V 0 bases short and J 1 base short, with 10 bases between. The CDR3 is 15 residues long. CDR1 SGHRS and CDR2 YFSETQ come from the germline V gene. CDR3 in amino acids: CASSLELARNTEAFF. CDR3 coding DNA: TGCGCCAGCAGCTTGGAGTTAGCCCGGAACACTGAAGCTTTCTTT.

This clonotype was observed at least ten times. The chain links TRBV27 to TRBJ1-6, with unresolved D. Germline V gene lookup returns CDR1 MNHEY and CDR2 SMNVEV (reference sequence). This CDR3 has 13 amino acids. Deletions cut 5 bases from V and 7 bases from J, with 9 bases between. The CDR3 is CASSPRINSPLHF. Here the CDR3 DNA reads TGTGCCAGCAGTCCTCGGATAAATTCACCCCTCCACTTT.

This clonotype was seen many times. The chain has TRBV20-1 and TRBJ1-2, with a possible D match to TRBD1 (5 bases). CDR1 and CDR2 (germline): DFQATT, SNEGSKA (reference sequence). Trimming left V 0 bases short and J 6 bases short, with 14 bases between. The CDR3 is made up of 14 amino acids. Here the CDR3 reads CSARDRRDLHGYTF. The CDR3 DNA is TGCAGTGCTAGAGATCGAAGGGACCTACATGGCTACACCTTC.

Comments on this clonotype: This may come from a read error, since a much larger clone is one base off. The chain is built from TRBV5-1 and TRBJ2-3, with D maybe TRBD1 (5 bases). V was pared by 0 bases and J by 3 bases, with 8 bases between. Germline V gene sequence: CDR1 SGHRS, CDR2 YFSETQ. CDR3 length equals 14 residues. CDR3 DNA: TGCGCCAGCAGCTTGGATCAGGGAACAGATACGCAGTATTTT. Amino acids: CASSLDQGTDTQYF.

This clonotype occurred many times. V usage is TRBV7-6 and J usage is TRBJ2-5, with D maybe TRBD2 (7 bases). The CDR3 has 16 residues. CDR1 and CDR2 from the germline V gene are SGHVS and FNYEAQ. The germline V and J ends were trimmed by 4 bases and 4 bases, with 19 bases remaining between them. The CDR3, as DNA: TGTGCCAGCAGCTCCTCCCTGGGGGGGGCAAGAGAGACCCAGTACTTC. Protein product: CASSSSLGGARETQYF. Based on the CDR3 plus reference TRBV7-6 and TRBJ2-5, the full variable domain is GAGVSQSPRYKVTKRGQDVALRCDPISGHVSLYWYRQALGQGPEFLTYFNYEAQQDKSGLPNDRFSAERPEGSISTLTIQRTEQRDSAMYRCASSSSLGGARETQYFGPGTRLLVL.

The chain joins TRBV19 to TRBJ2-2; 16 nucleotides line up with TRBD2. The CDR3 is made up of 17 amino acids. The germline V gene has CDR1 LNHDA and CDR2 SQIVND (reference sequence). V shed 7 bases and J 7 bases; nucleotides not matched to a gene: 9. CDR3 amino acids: CASTPGLAGGPVGELFF. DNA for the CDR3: TGTGCCAGTACTCCGGGACTAGCGGGGGGGCCGGTCGGGGAGCTGTTTTTT.

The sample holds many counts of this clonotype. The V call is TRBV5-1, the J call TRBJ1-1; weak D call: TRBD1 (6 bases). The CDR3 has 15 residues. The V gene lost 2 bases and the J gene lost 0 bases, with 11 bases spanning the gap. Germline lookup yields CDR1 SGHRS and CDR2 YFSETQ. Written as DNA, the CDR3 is TGCGCCAGCAGCTTAACGGACAGAATGAACACTGAAGCTTTCTTT. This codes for CASSLTDRMNTEAFF.